Here is one T cell receptor beta chain with its context. The antigen is unknown. The sample belongs to a study of HIV-infected children after antiretroviral therapy interruption. Study-wide results and limits: By the end of treatment interruption, naive CD4+ clonality (Gini) increased.

Treatment in this sample: PENTA 11 planned treatment interruption arm or continuous ART arm. Naive CD4+ CD45RA+ CD45RO- T cells were FACS-sorted from thawed PBMCs. Unique molecular identifiers were included in an RNA-based 3' RACE TCR library. Each CDR3 protein gets one entry after TCRdb re-called the 3' RACE reads with MiXCR. The table records 90,000 or so distinct CDR3 sequences, around 6.9% of them present only once. The J segment lost 9 bases and the V segment lost 2 bases, leaving 3 bases of the junction unmatched. Germline lookup yields CDR1 SGHTA and CDR2 FQGNSA. This CDR3 is built from 13 residues.

This TCR came from a pool of human donors with HIV. Here the sequenced sample was CD45RA+ CD4+ T cells from PBMCs, pooled from several time points, taken from a donor given antiretroviral therapy, either interrupted or continuous. The subset is: naive CD4+ CD45RA+ CD45RO- T cells. The V call is TRBV7-2, the J call TRBJ1-1, with 10 nucleotides matching TRBD1. CDR3 sequence (DNA): TGTGCCAGCAGCTTACAGGGACAGGGGAAAGCTTTCTTT. Translating it yields CASSLQGQGKAFF.